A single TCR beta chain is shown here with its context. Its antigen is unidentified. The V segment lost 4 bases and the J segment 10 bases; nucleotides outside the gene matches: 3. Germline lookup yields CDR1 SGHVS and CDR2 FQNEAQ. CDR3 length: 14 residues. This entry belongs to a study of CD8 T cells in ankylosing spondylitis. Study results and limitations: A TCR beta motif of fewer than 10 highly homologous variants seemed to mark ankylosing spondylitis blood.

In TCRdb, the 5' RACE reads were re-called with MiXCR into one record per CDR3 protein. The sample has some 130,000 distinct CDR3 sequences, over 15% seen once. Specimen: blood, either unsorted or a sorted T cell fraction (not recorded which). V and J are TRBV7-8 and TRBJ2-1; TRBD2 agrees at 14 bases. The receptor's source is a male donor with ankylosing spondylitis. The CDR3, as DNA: TGTGCCAGCAGCTCCCGACTAGCGGGAGGGGAGCAGTTCTTC. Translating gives CASSSRLAGGEQFF.